The 18 T cell receptor beta chains listed next were all sequenced from one sample in a study of blood T cell repertoires in COVID-19. Sequenced by immunoSEQ multiplex PCR; TCRdb stores in-frame clones only, minus some. The sample holds 280,000 or so clones; approximately 86% are singletons and the top ten take about 2.2%. Sample: peripheral blood. These receptors were taken from a woman aged 25 to 39 who had recovered from COVID-19.

V is TRBV19 and J is TRBJ1-6; 9 bases line up with TRBD1. This CDR3 has 15 amino acids. Germline V gene data show CDR1 as LNHDA and CDR2 as SQIVND (reference sequence). The J segment lost 8 bases and the V segment lost 5 bases, leaving 7 bases of the junction unmatched. CDR3 DNA sequence: TGTGCCAGTAGTGCTCTACAGGGGGCTGATTCACCCCTCCACTTT. This gives the protein CASSALQGADSPLHF.

This clone occurred a few times. The chain carries TRBV10-1 and TRBJ2-7; the match to TRBD2 covers 13 bases. V lost 6 bases to trimming and J lost 2 bases; unmatched junction nucleotides: 1. This CDR3 spans 14 amino acids. Germline loops: CDR1 WNHNN, CDR2 SYGVQD (reference sequence). Here the CDR3 DNA reads TGCGCCAGCAGGGGGACTAGCGGGGCCTACGAGCAGTACTTC. Its protein is CASRGTSGAYEQYF.

This sequence joins TRBV15 and TRBJ2-7; a weak D match, TRBD1 (5 bases). Trimming stripped 2 bases from V and 5 bases from J, with 13 bases between. The length of the CDR3 is 14 residues. Germline V CDR1 and CDR2: LNHNV, YYDKDF (reference sequence). CDR3 in amino acids: CATSRQMQGNEQYF. Here the CDR3 DNA reads TGTGCCACCAGCAGACAGATGCAGGGTAACGAGCAGTACTTC.

The chain is built from TRBV27 and TRBJ2-7, with D perhaps matching TRBD2 (6 bases). V was shortened by 3 bases and J by 0 bases, with 9 bases between the two germline ends. Germline V gene lookup returns CDR1 MNHEY and CDR2 SMNVEV (reference sequence). The CDR3 covers 14 residues. CDR3 sequence reads: CASSFRGTSYEQYF. The CDR3 region has the DNA TGTGCCAGCAGTTTCCGGGGGACCTCCTACGAGCAGTACTTC.

The chain recombines TRBV10-3 with TRBJ1-2, with TRBD1 matching 8 bases. CDR3 length: 16 residues. V shed 6 bases and J 3 bases; nucleotides not matched to a gene: 12. From germline, CDR1 is ENHRY and CDR2 SYGVKD. CDR3 region: CAIRANFEDRDYGYTF. CDR3 bases: TGTGCCATCAGAGCCAATTTCGAGGACAGGGACTATGGCTACACCTTC.

This sequence joins TRBV4-1 and TRBJ2-1, with D maybe TRBD1 (6 bases). V lost 6 bases and J lost 2, with 17 bases in between. In germline, CDR1 is MGHRA, CDR2 YSYEKL. The CDR3 loop spans 16 amino acids. In DNA form, the CDR3 reads TGCGCCAGCAGTCAACTATACAGGGTAACCTACAATGAGCAGTTCTTC. Its protein is CASSQLYRVTYNEQFF.

The rearrangement joins TRBV11-2 to TRBJ1-2, with TRBD1 matching 8 bases. The CDR3 sequence is 13 residues long. J was trimmed by 6 bases and V by 6 bases; bases with no gene match: 6. Germline V gene sequence: CDR1 SGHAT, CDR2 FQNNGV. The CDR3 bases are TGTGCCAGCAGGGTACAGGGGGAAGATGGCTACACCTTC. The encoded protein is CASRVQGEDGYTF.

V is TRBV6-2 or TRBV6-3 and J is TRBJ2-1, with 8 nucleotides matching TRBD2. Germline V gene sequence: CDR1 MNHEY, CDR2 SVGEGT. This CDR3 spans 15 amino acids. The junction had 12 bases not matched to a gene; V was cut back by 4 bases and J by 10 bases. CDR3 coding DNA: TGTGCCAGCAGTTCCACAGCGGGGGCGAGGGGAGAGCAGTTCTTC. It is translated as CASSSTAGARGEQFF.

This chain uses TRBV11-2 with TRBJ2-7; no firm D call. Trimming pared 5 bases from V and 6 bases from J, leaving 8 bases between. Germline-derived CDR1 and CDR2 are SGHAT and FQNNGV. CDR3 length: 11 amino acids. In DNA, the CDR3 is TGTGCCAGCAGCCCCTCGGGCGAGCAGTACTTC. It translates to CASSPSGEQYF.

The chain links TRBV16 to TRBJ2-7; the D gene is possibly TRBD1 (6 bases). The V and J ends lost 6 bases and 1 base respectively, with 10 bases between them. This CDR3 has 13 amino acids. CDR1 KGHSY and CDR2 FQNENV come from the germline V gene. DNA of the CDR3: TGTGCCAGCAGAGACAGGTCATCCTACGAGCAGTACTTC. Encoded protein: CASRDRSSYEQYF.

The J gene is TRBJ1-2, the V gene TRBV5-1; 7 bases line up with TRBD1. The CDR3 has 13 amino acids. The ends lost 4 bases at V and 8 bases at J; junction bases unmatched: 8. The V gene's germline CDR1 is SGHRS and CDR2 YFSETQ. CDR3: CASSRGRLEGYTF. CDR3 nucleotides: TGCGCCAGCAGCAGGGGGCGCTTGGAGGGCTACACCTTC.

The V call is TRBV14, the J call TRBJ2-1; 11 nucleotides align to TRBD2. Germline lookup yields CDR1 SGHDN and CDR2 FVKESK. This CDR3 has 14 amino acids. The V and J ends lost 4 bases and 15 bases, in that order; junction bases with no gene match: 11. The CDR3 spells CASSPGTSGSKPFF. CDR3 DNA: TGTGCCAGCAGCCCTGGAACTAGCGGGAGCAAGCCGTTCTTC.

This rearrangement joins TRBV5-8 to TRBJ1-1; possibly TRBD1 for D (6 bases). CDR3 length: 14 residues. Trimming cost V 0 bases and J 3 bases, with 9 bases left between them. CDR1 is SGHTS and CDR2 is YDEGEE in the germline V gene. The chain's CDR3 is CASSLGGQYTEAFF. The CDR3 region has the DNA TGTGCCAGCAGCTTGGGAGGACAGTACACTGAAGCTTTCTTT.

Note on this clone: Other DNA sequences within the sample encode an identical CDR3. The rearrangement links TRBV7-9 to TRBJ1-5, with a tentative D call TRBD1 (6 bases). V was pared by 6 bases and J by 0 bases, with 15 bases between. The CDR3 sequence is 16 residues long. Per the germline V gene, CDR1 is SEHNR and CDR2 is FQNEAQ (reference sequence). The CDR3 loop reads CASSSLQGSSNQPQHF. The CDR3 DNA reads TGTGCCAGCAGTTCCCTACAGGGTTCTAGCAATCAGCCCCAGCATTTT.

V and J are TRBV6-4 and TRBJ1-6; TRBD1 agrees at 7 bases. The CDR3 is made up of 14 amino acids. Germline CDR1 reads MRHNA; CDR2 reads SNTAGT. J gave up 9 bases and V 4 bases, and 6 bases lay outside the gene matches. Written as DNA, the CDR3 is TGTGCCAGCAGTGCCGGGACAGAGGGTTCACCCCTCCACTTT. Protein product: CASSAGTEGSPLHF.

V is TRBV19 and J is TRBJ2-2; D might be TRBD1 (6 bases). Trimming removed 7 bases from V and 4 bases from J, with 19 bases in between. The CDR3 contains 16 residues. From germline, CDR1 is LNHDA and CDR2 SQIVND (reference sequence). The CDR3 sequence is CASNERGRGSTGELFF. DNA of the CDR3: TGTGCCAGTAACGAAAGAGGCAGGGGCTCCACCGGGGAGCTGTTTTTT.

The chain has TRBV12-3 or TRBV12-4 and TRBJ1-5; maybe TRBD1 (5 bases). The CDR3 spans 12 residues. The V and J ends lost 6 bases and 16 bases respectively, with 19 bases between them. The CDR3 nucleotides are TGTGCCAGCAGGGGGGACTCGGCGGGTTTACATTTT. Its protein product is CASRGDSAGLHF.

J is TRBJ2-5 and V is TRBV2; 7 bases align to TRBD2. Germline V lookup: CDR1 SNHLY, CDR2 FYNNEI. The trim removed 9 bases at V and 4 bases at J, leaving 14 bases unmatched. The CDR3 is made up of 15 amino acids. The CDR3 region is CASGEGRESGETQYF. CDR3 bases: TGTGCCAGTGGTGAGGGGCGGGAGAGTGGAGAGACCCAGTACTTC.